Presented here are 2 T cell receptor beta chains from one specimen sequenced in a study of technical replicates of blood from a few donors. Assay: immunoSEQ multiplex PCR; the TCRdb copy retains only in-frame clones and omits some. This sample has around 62,000 clones, with roughly 98% found just once. Sequencing used T cells isolated from PBMCs. The receptors were sampled from a human donor in good health.

The CDR3 region has the DNA TGTGCCAGCAGCTTAAATCCGGGGGGGGCCACAGATACGCAGTATTTT. Amino acids: CASSLNPGGATDTQYF. The chain combines TRBV11-2 with TRBJ2-3; 8 bases align to TRBD2. This CDR3 spans 16 amino acids. After removal of 2 bases from V and 2 bases from J, the junction contained 6 bases not matched to a gene. Germline values: CDR1 SGHAT, CDR2 FQNNGV.

A single count supports this clone. The V and J genes are TRBV28 and TRBJ2-7, with D possibly matching TRBD1 (5 bases). Deletions cut 1 base from V and 4 bases from J, with 20 bases between. The CDR3 sequence is 17 residues long. Germline CDR1 reads MDHEN; CDR2 reads SYDVKM. CDR3 residues: CASSLLGAQGGMYEQYF. CDR3 nucleotides: TGTGCCAGCAGTTTATTAGGGGCGCAGGGTGGCATGTACGAGCAGTACTTC.